A selection of T cell receptor beta chains follows, all from one sample in a study of blood T cell repertoires in COVID-19. Here immunoSEQ multiplex PCR was the method, and the copy in TCRdb shows in-frame clones only, minus some. The top ten hold roughly 3.1% of the sample, which has nearly 70,000 clones, roughly 87% seen once. Source material: peripheral blood. All receptors derive from a woman between 45 and 65 years old with COVID-19, enrolled during active disease. Each CDR3 is given without its conserved first and last residue. Each record gives: V gene, clone size, CDR3 length, J gene, CDR3 protein. A row's size may be missing; if present it is once, few, many or a size class.

>TRBV9|-|13|TRBJ2-7
ASSIHSGYLYEQY
>TRBV28|-|14|TRBJ2-2
ASSSPSGRGAGELF
>TRBV15|-|11|TRBJ2-7
ATSDRLAYEQY
>TRBV5-1|-|13|TRBJ1-4
ASSSSDRGSEKLF
>TRBV5-5|-|12|TRBJ2-7
ASSLRWEQYEQY
>TRBV19|few|11|TRBJ2-1
ASSPTDSTKLF
>TRBV28|-|12|TRBJ1-2
ASSSSRGERGYT
>TRBV5-1|-|13|TRBJ2-1
ASSWGGLADNEQF
>TRBV30|once|13|TRBJ1-2
AWSRRTENFYGYT
>TRBV19|-|11|TRBJ2-7
ASARGTSYEQY
>TRBV6-2/TRBV6-3|-|12|TRBJ2-7
ASSYGQGAAEQY
>TRBV23-1|once|12|TRBJ2-7
ASPGLAGSYEQY
>TRBV7-9|-|14|TRBJ2-7
ASSLASPREALEQY
>TRBV5-1|-|13|TRBJ1-4
ASSLESRFNEKLF
>TRBV28|-|13|TRBJ1-2
ASSPGLWDIYGYT
>TRBV3-1/TRBV3-2|-|12|TRBJ2-7
ASSPTGPGYEQY
>TRBV30|-|11|TRBJ2-5
AWSGGGEETQY